In this sample, the clone carrying this T cell receptor (beta chain) turned up many times. No antigen is known for it. These data come from a study of T cell repertoires in cytomegalovirus infection. Study-level background: Evidence of both CMV infection and a matching HLA type came from public TCR beta signatures.

With 5 bases removed from V and 6 bases from J, the gap between germline ends came to 10 bases. This CDR3 spans 13 amino acids. Per germline, CDR1 SEHNR and CDR2 FQNEAQ (reference sequence). Study conclusions and caveats: HLA-C-restricted CMV clonotypes gave the most frequent clonotype in two of eight donors. Cumulative frequency of public TCR beta families picked out carriers of CMV plus the relevant HLA.

TCRdb re-called the reads with MiXCR, one entry per CDR3 protein. Of 170,000 or so distinct CDR3 sequences in the sample, under 15% were seen once. The sequencing sample was made of PBMCs. This chain joins TRBV7-9 and TRBJ1-4; D gene ambiguous. This TCR was sampled from a human donor in good health (CMV status not recorded). Some clones in this sample may be carry-over from other donors' samples. CDR3 sequence: CASSPYPDEKLFF. The DNA of the CDR3 is TGTGCCAGCAGCCCCTACCCGGATGAAAAACTGTTTTTT.